This T cell receptor (beta chain) came from a study of PD-1 blockade in classical Hodgkin lymphoma. Study-level points and caveats: At C4D1, TCR diversity had climbed significantly for CD4+ cells, though not for CD8+ cells. Newly diagnosed patients had diversity similar to the baseline diversity of complete responders. Individuals initiating nivolumab under 1 year after ASCT were excluded. Lower baseline TCR diversity was reported for newly diagnosed patients than for healthy donors.

Notes on this clone: What it binds is not known.

The CDR3 covers 15 residues. Germline CDR1 SGHVS, CDR2 FQNEAQ. Trimming removed 0 bases from V and 7 bases from J, with 15 bases in between. Sequencing was performed with immunoSEQ multiplex PCR; in TCRdb, only in-frame clones are kept and a portion is missing. The table has some 30,000 clones, over 55% seen once; the top ten hold over 2.5%. After autologous stem cell transplantation all patients relapsed, and prior brentuximab vedotin exposure differed between cohorts. The sequence was obtained from a human donor with classical Hodgkin lymphoma. The rearrangement uses TRBV7-8 and TRBJ1-2; D gene unclear. Sequenced here: peripheral blood mononuclear cells (PBMCs), sampled before the second cycle of nivolumab. The CDR3 region has the DNA TGTGCCAGCAGCTTAGCTTCCTTGGGAGATCCTGGCTACACCTTC. Its protein product is CASSLASLGDPGYTF.